The rows below give T cell receptor beta chains drawn from one sample of a study of quantifying T cell responses using KT2 cells. TCRdb itself ran the UMI-ligation and nested PCR reads through MiXCR, one entry per CDR3 protein. The sample includes more than 55,000 distinct CDR3 sequences, about 12% of them seen just once. What was sequenced was PBMCs spiked with cells of the T cell clone KT2. The receptors were gathered from a human donor. Both conserved end residues are part of each CDR3. A D gene is named only where the DNA matches it firmly. The size of a clone is reported for some rows only, either as once, few or many, or as a class for expanded clones.

.	TRBV29-1	TRBJ1-5	medium-sized	CSVEEPRGQPQHF
.	TRBV20-1	TRBJ2-3	many	CSASSGGPPDTQYF
.	TRBV15	TRBJ2-2	many	CATSRQGDTGELFF
.	TRBV15	TRBJ2-7	.	CATSSSYEQYF
TRBD1	TRBV30	TRBJ1-6	few	CAWAGGMDSPLHF
TRBD2	TRBV5-4	TRBJ2-1	few	CASSLTGRAEHEQFF
.	TRBV5-1	TRBJ2-2	.	CASSPGKVELFF
TRBD2	TRBV3-1	TRBJ2-7	.	CASSALGTSGRNGNEQYF
TRBD1	TRBV20-1	TRBJ1-1	few	CSAYTGDMNTEAFF
.	TRBV12-3/TRBV12-4	TRBJ2-7	.	CASSLAGVSYEQYF
.	TRBV12-3/TRBV12-4	TRBJ1-4	few	CASSFGTLGEKLFF
.	TRBV6-2/TRBV6-3	TRBJ1-1	.	CATTENTEAFF
.	TRBV6-5	TRBJ1-1	.	CASSSLSGGGTEAFF
.	TRBV7-2	TRBJ2-7	many	CASSKQGLASSYEQYF
.	TRBV20-1	TRBJ1-5	few	CSARGGADSNQPQHF
.	TRBV5-8	TRBJ1-5	many	CASRELRVQPQHF
.	TRBV3-1	TRBJ1-5	.	CASSQEAGQPQHF
TRBD2	TRBV29-1	TRBJ2-1	.	CSVEGGVGTSGRITF
.	TRBV12-3/TRBV12-4	TRBJ1-1	.	CASSPEGKLNTEAFF
TRBD2	TRBV27	TRBJ2-3	.	CASSYYGASGDVITDTQYF
.	TRBV12-3/TRBV12-4	TRBJ2-2	.	CASSLRGTGELFF
.	TRBV20-1	TRBJ2-3	.	CSARQALQGPDTQYF
TRBD2	TRBV12-3/TRBV12-4	TRBJ2-7	many	CASSLIPGGDEQYF
.	TRBV20-1	TRBJ2-7	.	CSARDRPELGF
.	TRBV20-1	TRBJ1-5	medium-sized	CSARADWGNQPQHF
TRBD2	TRBV20-1	TRBJ2-3	.	CSATGTSGPDTQYF
.	TRBV3-1	TRBJ1-1	.	CASSPYRENTEAFF
.	TRBV10-3	TRBJ1-5	few	CAISDRHNSNQPQHF
.	TRBV5-5	TRBJ1-1	.	CASSVYREGTEAFF
.	TRBV6-1	TRBJ1-3	few	CASSESTGADGANTIYF
TRBD1	TRBV27	TRBJ1-5	.	CASSPTGRGINQPQHF
.	TRBV6-2/TRBV6-3	TRBJ2-7	.	CASTSATEGSYEQYF
TRBD1	TRBV7-8	TRBJ1-2	few	CASSLGDRVLSTF
.	TRBV7-2	TRBJ1-1	.	CASSLGVWALAFF
.	TRBV4-2	TRBJ2-7	few	CASSQEDGPYEQYF
TRBD2	TRBV5-1	TRBJ2-3	.	CASTPSPAGVRTDTQYF
.	TRBV10-3	TRBJ1-1	few	CAISESGSLGAFF
.	TRBV19	TRBJ2-3	.	CASKERSTDTQYF
.	TRBV2	TRBJ1-5	many	CASSAYYSNQPQHF
.	TRBV6-5	TRBJ2-2	.	CASSSNFYTGELFF
.	TRBV11-2	TRBJ2-7	.	CASSSGRGGANNEQYF
.	TRBV7-8	TRBJ1-5	few	CASSYSTGLSNQPQHF
.	TRBV5-1	TRBJ1-2	few	CASSLSGAGYGYTF